This record covers a single T cell receptor (beta chain). This sample was taken from a study of control samples from healthy donors and cancer patients. V dropped 0 bases and J dropped 4; count of bases not matched to a gene: 4. This CDR3 has 17 amino acids. The germline V gene has CDR1 LGHDT and CDR2 YNNKEL (reference sequence). Only in-frame clones appear in the TCRdb table, and some are missing; sequencing was by immunoSEQ multiplex PCR. Among 100,000 to 150,000 clones, roughly 90% were seen once, and the ten largest hold roughly 1.9%. This clonotype was sampled from a man aged 18 to 30 in good health. The genes are TRBV3-1 (or the pseudogene TRBV3-2) and TRBJ2-2; TRBD2 agrees at 11 bases. Sequencing input: blood. This chain's CDR3 is CASSQEPLAGGTGELFF. The CDR3 DNA reads as TGTGCCAGCAGCCAAGAGCCGCTAGCGGGAGGCACCGGGGAGCTGTTTTTT.